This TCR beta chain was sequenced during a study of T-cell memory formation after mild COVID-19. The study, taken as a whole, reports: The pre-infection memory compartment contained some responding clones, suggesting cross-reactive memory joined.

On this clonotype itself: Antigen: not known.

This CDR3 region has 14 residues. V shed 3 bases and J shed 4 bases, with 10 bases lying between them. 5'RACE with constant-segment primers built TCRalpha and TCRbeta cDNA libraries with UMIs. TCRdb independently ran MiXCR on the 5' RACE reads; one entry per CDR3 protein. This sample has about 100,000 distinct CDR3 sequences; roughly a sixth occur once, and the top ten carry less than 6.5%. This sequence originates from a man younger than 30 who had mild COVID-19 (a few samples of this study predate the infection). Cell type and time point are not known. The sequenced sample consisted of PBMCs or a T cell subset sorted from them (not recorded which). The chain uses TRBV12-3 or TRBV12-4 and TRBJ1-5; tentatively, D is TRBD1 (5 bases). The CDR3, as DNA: TGTGCCAGCAGTTTCTCGCGGGGGAATCAGCCCCAGCATTTT. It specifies CASSFSRGNQPQHF.